Below are 19 T cell receptor beta chains sequenced from a single sample in a study of response to subunit inactivated influenza vaccine. TCRdb analysed the RT-PCR reads with MiXCR anew, one entry per CDR3 protein. The top ten hold roughly 14% of the sample, which has about 500,000 distinct CDR3 sequences, approximately 12% seen once. The sequencing used PBMCs from blood, collected roughly 45 days after vaccination. Every receptor here comes from a man in his fifties or sixties who received an inactivated influenza vaccine.

This clonotype has a handful of counts. The rearrangement uses TRBV6-5 and TRBJ2-3; a possible D gene is TRBD2 (5 bases). V was shortened by 10 bases and J by 8 bases, with 10 bases between the two germline ends. Germline-derived CDR1 and CDR2 are MNHEY and SVGAGI. The CDR3 sequence is 10 residues long. CDR3 residues: CATGAGTQYF. CDR3 nucleotide sequence: TGTGCCACAGGCGCGGGTACGCAGTATTTT.

J is TRBJ1-1 and V is TRBV15, with no clear D. Germline V lookup: CDR1 LNHNV, CDR2 YYDKDF (reference sequence). The CDR3 extends over 15 amino acids. Trimming removed 3 bases from V and 0 bases from J, with 11 bases in between. The CDR3 coding sequence is TGTGCCACCAGCAGCGCATTACTTTTGAACACTGAAGCTTTCTTT. The encoded protein is CATSSALLLNTEAFF.

This clonotype was seen at least ten times. This rearrangement joins TRBV10-1 to TRBJ2-1; 9 bases are shared with TRBD2. The germline V gene encodes CDR1 WNHNN and CDR2 SYGVQD (reference sequence). This CDR3 region has 15 residues. V shed 2 bases and J 7 bases; nucleotides not matched to a gene: 6. For the CDR3, the DNA is TGCGCCAGCAGTGAGGAGCGGGGGGTATCAAATGAGCAGTTCTTC. The encoded protein is CASSEERGVSNEQFF.

The V gene is TRBV20-1, the J gene TRBJ2-7, with TRBD1 matching over 12 bases. Germline V lookup: CDR1 DFQATT, CDR2 SNEGSKA (reference sequence). With V trimmed by 6 bases and J by 4 bases, 10 bases remained unmatched. The CDR3 consists of 15 residues. CDR3 sequence: CSAISGTGGRYEQYF. The CDR3 DNA sequence: TGCAGTGCAATATCCGGGACAGGGGGCCGGTACGAGCAGTACTTC.

The chain is built from TRBV5-6 and TRBJ2-7, with D unresolved. V lost 4 bases to trimming and J lost 2 bases, with 10 bases between them. The CDR3 has 13 amino acids. CDR1 and CDR2 (germline): SGHDT, YYEEEE. The CDR3 sequence: CASSHWTPYEQYF. CDR3 sequence (DNA): TGTGCCAGCAGCCATTGGACCCCCTACGAGCAGTACTTC.

The chain joins TRBV20-1 to TRBJ1-2; unclear D gene. Trimming took off 0 bases at V and 2 bases at J, with 7 bases between the two ends. The CDR3 runs 13 residues. Germline CDR1 reads DFQATT; CDR2 reads SNEGSKA (reference sequence). CDR3 in DNA: TGCAGTGCTAGAGATGTCCGCAACTATGGCTACACCTTC. Protein product: CSARDVRNYGYTF.

This clonotype was detected many times. This chain uses TRBV5-1 with TRBJ2-5; D is unclear. V lost 0 bases, J lost 3 bases, and 9 bases lay in between. Germline-derived CDR1 and CDR2 are SGHRS and YFSETQ. CDR3 length: 14 residues. This CDR3 reads CASSLGQPKETQYF. The CDR3 nucleotides are TGCGCCAGCAGCTTGGGGCAGCCAAAAGAGACCCAGTACTTC.

A few counts support this clonotype. This chain links TRBV29-1 with TRBJ1-1; unclear D gene. Trimming took off 1 base at V and 4 bases at J, with 10 bases between the two ends. Germline assignment: CDR1 SQVTM and CDR2 ANQGSEA. The CDR3 covers 13 residues. This chain's CDR3 is CSVEVARVTEAFF. The DNA of the CDR3 is TGCAGCGTTGAAGTGGCGCGGGTCACTGAAGCTTTCTTT.

CDR3 nucleotide sequence: TGTGCCAGCAGCAACCTTCCCCCAGGGGGATATCAGCCCCAGCATTTT. It translates to CASSNLPPGGYQPQHF. This chain joins TRBV6-2 or TRBV6-3 and TRBJ1-5, with 7 bases that match TRBD1. CDR1 and CDR2 from the germline V gene are MNHEY and SVGEGT. Germline trimming cut 6 bases from V and 5 bases from J; bases unmatched to any gene: 13. CDR3 length: 16 residues.

This clonotype was counted only a few times. This sequence joins TRBV10-3 and TRBJ2-3, with a tentative D call TRBD2 (5 bases). Trimming shortened V by 4 bases and J by 0 bases, and 8 bases separated the two germline ends. The CDR3 has 14 amino acids. The germline gives CDR1 ENHRY, CDR2 SYGVKD. The CDR3 protein is CAISVGLSTDTQYF. As DNA, the CDR3 is TGTGCCATCAGTGTCGGACTCAGCACAGATACGCAGTATTTT.

This clonotype was counted between two and nine times. The chain combines TRBV6-2 or TRBV6-3 with TRBJ2-7; D is possibly TRBD1 or TRBD2 (5 bases each). Trimming took off 4 bases at V and 5 bases at J, with 12 bases between the two ends. In germline, CDR1 is MNHEY, CDR2 SVGEGT. This CDR3 has 13 residues. CDR3: CASSFWQGDEQYF. CDR3 in DNA: TGTGCCAGCAGTTTTTGGCAGGGAGACGAGCAGTACTTC.

This clonotype was counted ten times or more. V and J are TRBV29-1 and TRBJ2-5; D not certain. The V gene's germline CDR1 is SQVTM and CDR2 ANQGSEA. The CDR3 extends over 12 amino acids. Trimming removed 2 bases at V and 6 bases at J, with 10 bases between. The CDR3 is CSVESGPKTQYF. The CDR3 DNA is TGCAGCGTTGAATCTGGGCCGAAGACCCAGTACTTC.

This chain joins TRBV7-9 and TRBJ1-4, with 7 positions matching TRBD1. Germline assignment: CDR1 SEHNR and CDR2 FQNEAQ (reference sequence). This CDR3 spans 15 amino acids. Unmatched junction bases numbered 6, after V lost 5 bases and J lost 3 bases. The CDR3 bases are TGTGCCAGCAGCGCGAACAGGGGCGCTAATGAAAAACTGTTTTTT. Its protein product is CASSANRGANEKLFF. The full variable domain, its missing parts supplied by reference TRBV7-9 and TRBJ1-4, is DTGVSQNPRHKITKRGQNVTFRCDPISEHNRLYWYRQTLGQGPEFLTYFQNEAQLEKSRLLSDRFSAERPKGSFSTLEIQRTEQGDSAMYLCASSANRGANEKLFFGSGTQLSVL.

This clonotype came up many times. The gene calls are TRBV7-9 and TRBJ1-6; D unresolved. This CDR3 spans 14 amino acids. The V gene lost 5 bases and the J gene lost 7 bases, with 12 bases spanning the gap. Germline loops: CDR1 SEHNR, CDR2 FQNEAQ (reference sequence). This CDR3 is CASSADSQNSPLHF. In DNA, the CDR3 is TGTGCCAGCAGCGCCGACTCGCAAAATTCACCCCTCCACTTT.

This clonotype was observed a few times. The V gene is TRBV20-1, the J gene TRBJ1-2; unclear D gene. Germline CDR1 reads DFQATT; CDR2 reads SNEGSKA (reference sequence). The CDR3 consists of 14 residues. The V end was cut by 3 bases, the J end by 7 bases, with 18 bases between. CDR3 residues: CSASPPAPPFGYTF. Written as DNA, the CDR3 is TGCAGTGCTAGTCCCCCGGCCCCACCATTTGGCTACACCTTC.

There are a few counts of this clonotype. The J gene is TRBJ1-5, the V gene TRBV20-1; D perhaps matches TRBD1 (5 bases). Germline V gives CDR1 DFQATT, CDR2 SNEGSKA (reference sequence). The CDR3 spans 17 residues. V lost 0 bases to trimming and J lost 6 bases, with 21 bases between them. The CDR3 sequence is CSAREVGRGAQGQPQHF. The CDR3 nucleotides read TGCAGTGCTAGAGAAGTGGGGAGGGGTGCGCAGGGTCAGCCCCAGCATTTT.

This clonotype was observed a handful of times. The chain recombines TRBV5-1 with TRBJ2-6, with D possibly TRBD2 on 6 matching bases. This CDR3 has 16 residues. In germline, CDR1 is SGHRS, CDR2 YFSETQ. The V and J ends lost 4 bases and 0 bases respectively, with 11 bases between them. The DNA of the CDR3 is TGCGCCAGCAGCCAAACAGCGGGCTCTGGGGCCAACGTCCTGACTTTC. This encodes CASSQTAGSGANVLTF.

The rearrangement uses TRBV27 and TRBJ2-3; D perhaps matches TRBD2 (6 bases). The length of the CDR3 is 15 residues. Germline-derived CDR1 and CDR2 are MNHEY and SMNVEV (reference sequence). V was cut by 5 bases and J by 1 base, with 13 bases left in between. The CDR3: CASSRWASGTDTQYF. In nucleotides, the CDR3 is TGTGCCAGCAGTCGGTGGGCTAGCGGCACAGATACGCAGTATTTT.

This clonotype turned up a few times. The rearrangement joins TRBV12-3 or TRBV12-4 to TRBJ1-6; D perhaps matches TRBD1 (6 bases). This CDR3 is built from 14 residues. V dropped 6 bases and J dropped 11 bases, with 17 bases sitting between them. The CDR3 DNA follows: TGTGCCAGCAGGCACCGGGACAAAGGGCCACCCCTCCACTTT. Its translation: CASRHRDKGPPLHF.